The clone carrying this T cell receptor beta chain was seen at least ten times. Its target is unknown. Germline V gene sequence: CDR1 SGDLS, CDR2 YYNGEE. CDR3 length equals 12 residues. Between the trimmed V and J ends, which lost 10 bases and 4 bases, there was a span of 14 bases. Time point: persistent/refractory GD, antithyroid drugs over 5 years with positive TRAb. Extracted PBMC RNA gave rise to the TCR library. Peripheral blood, 8.5 to 9.5 milliliters per patient, was collected in EDTA tubes. The record originates from a study of regulatory T cells in long-lasting Graves disease. Arm-PCR of CDR3 regions and iRepertoire HTBI primers were used to build TCR beta libraries. TCRdb called the multiplex PCR reads again in MiXCR, with one record for every CDR3 protein. The sample records some 300,000 distinct CDR3 sequences, approximately 20% being singletons. Findings and caveats of the study: Comparison showed that persistent patients shared more public clonotypes (2,741) than new patients (nearly 1,000). Thyroid tissue was not sampled; only peripheral blood was.

The sample was peripheral blood mononuclear cells (PBMCs), taken when the disease was refractory, from a patient treated with antithyroid drugs. The chain is built from TRBV9 and TRBJ2-5; D may be TRBD1 (5 bases). This TCR was recovered from a female donor with Graves disease. Here the CDR3 reads CARPGYGETQYF. The CDR3 DNA reads as TGTGCCCGTCCAGGGTATGGAGAGACCCAGTACTTC.